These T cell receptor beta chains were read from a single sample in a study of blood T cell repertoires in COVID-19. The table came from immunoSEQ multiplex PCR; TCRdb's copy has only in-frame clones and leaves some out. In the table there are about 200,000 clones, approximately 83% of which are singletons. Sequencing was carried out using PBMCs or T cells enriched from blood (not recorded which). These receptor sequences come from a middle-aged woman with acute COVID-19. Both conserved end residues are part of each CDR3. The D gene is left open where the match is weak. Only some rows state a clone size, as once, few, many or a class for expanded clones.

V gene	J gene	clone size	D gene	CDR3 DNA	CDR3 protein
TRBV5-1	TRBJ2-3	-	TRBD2	TGCGCCAGCAGCCCCAGCTTTGTGCGGGGGGGAGATACGCAGTATTTT	CASSPSFVRGGDTQYF
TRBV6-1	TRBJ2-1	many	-	TGTGCCAGCAGTGATTACGGCTCCTACAATGAGCAGTTCTTC	CASSDYGSYNEQFF
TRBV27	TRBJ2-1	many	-	TGTGCCAGCAGTCCCCACACATCTAGCGCCTCCTACAATGAGCAGTTCTTC	CASSPHTSSASYNEQFF
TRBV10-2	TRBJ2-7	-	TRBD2	TGCGCCAGCAGTGTAGCTAGCGGAACCTACGAGCAGTACTTC	CASSVASGTYEQYF
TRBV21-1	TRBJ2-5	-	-	TGTGCCAGCATCCATCGGAGGCGTAGCAAGGGGGGGGAGCGGGAGACCCAGTACTTC	CASIHRRRSKGGERETQYF
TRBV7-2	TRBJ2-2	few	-	TGTGCCAGCAGCGTTCGGCCCGGGACCGGGGAGCTGTTTTTT	CASSVRPGTGELFF
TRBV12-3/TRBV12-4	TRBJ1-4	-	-	TGTGCCAGCAGTTTTGTAGCTAATGAAAAACTGTTTTTT	CASSFVANEKLFF
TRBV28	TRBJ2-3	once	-	TGTGCCAGCACCCGACAGGCCACAGATACGCAGTATTTT	CASTRQATDTQYF
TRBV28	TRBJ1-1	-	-	TGTGCCAGCCGGGTCTATTCGAACACTGAAGCTTTCTTT	CASRVYSNTEAFF
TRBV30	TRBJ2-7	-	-	TGTGCCTGGAGAAGTCAAATTCTAGCCCACGAGCAGTACTTC	CAWRSQILAHEQYF
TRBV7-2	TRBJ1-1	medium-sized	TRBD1	TGTGCCAGCAGCTTCGGGACAGGGGGAGATTTGAACACTGAAGCTTTCTTT	CASSFGTGGDLNTEAFF
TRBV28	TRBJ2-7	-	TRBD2	TGTGCCAGCACCGTTAGCGGGAGTTCCTACGAGCAGTACTTC	CASTVSGSSYEQYF
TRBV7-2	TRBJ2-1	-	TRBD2	TGTGCCAGCAGCCCCGGGACTAGCGGGAGGGCGAAGAATGAGCAGTTCTTC	CASSPGTSGRAKNEQFF
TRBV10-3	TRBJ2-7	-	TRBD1	TGTGCCATCAGCCAGGGGGTACACGAGCAGTACTTC	CAISQGVHEQYF
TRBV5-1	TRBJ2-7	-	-	TGCGCCAGCAGCCTGGGGGACACCTTTTACGAGCAGTACTTC	CASSLGDTFYEQYF
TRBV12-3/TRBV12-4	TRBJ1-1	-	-	TGTGCCAGCACAACCGGTCAAGTCACTGAAGCTTTCTTT	CASTTGQVTEAFF
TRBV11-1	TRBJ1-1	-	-	TGTGCCAGCAGCCTCAGTTGGGGAGGGAGGACTGAAGCTTTCTTT	CASSLSWGGRTEAFF
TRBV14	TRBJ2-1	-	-	TGTGCCAGCAGCCAAGGTTTGGGCAGGGCCAATGAGCAGTTCTTC	CASSQGLGRANEQFF
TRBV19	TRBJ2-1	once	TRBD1	TGTGCCAGTACCGTGGACAGGCAGTTCGACAATGAGCAGTTCTTC	CASTVDRQFDNEQFF
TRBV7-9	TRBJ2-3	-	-	TGTGCCAGCAGCCTAGACGGACTCACAGATACGCAGTATTTT	CASSLDGLTDTQYF
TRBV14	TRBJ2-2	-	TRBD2	TGTGCCAGCAGCCAAGATACTAGCGGGAGGGCCGGGGCCGGGGAGCTGTTTTTT	CASSQDTSGRAGAGELFF
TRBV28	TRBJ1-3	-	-	TGTGCCAGCAGTTTGGGCGATTTAGACACCATATATTTT	CASSLGDLDTIYF
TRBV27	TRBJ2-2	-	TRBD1	TGTGCCAGCAGTCACTCCGGGACAGGGGTGGACGGGGAGCTGTTTTTT	CASSHSGTGVDGELFF
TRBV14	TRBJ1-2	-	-	TGTGCCAGCAGCCGCCCCACAGGGAACTATGGCTACACCTTC	CASSRPTGNYGYTF
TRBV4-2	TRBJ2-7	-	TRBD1	TGTGCCAGCAGCCCCCCCGGGACAGGGGGCGAGGACGAGCAGTACTTC	CASSPPGTGGEDEQYF
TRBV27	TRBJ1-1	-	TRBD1	TGTGCCAGCAGAGGACGGGACAGGGGTCTATGGGACACTGAAGCTTTCTTT	CASRGRDRGLWDTEAFF
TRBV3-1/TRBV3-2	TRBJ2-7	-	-	TGTGCCAGCAGCCAAGGGTGGACGGGAGTCTTACACGAGCAGTACTTC	CASSQGWTGVLHEQYF
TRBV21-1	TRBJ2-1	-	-	TGTGCCAGCAGCGGGCGGTTTGGGGACATAACTAGCGGGATCGTCTGCAATGAGCAGTTCTTC	CASSGRFGDITSGIVCNEQFF
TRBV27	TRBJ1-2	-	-	TGTGCCAGCAGTTTATGGGCGACCTCTAACTATGGCTACACCTTC	CASSLWATSNYGYTF
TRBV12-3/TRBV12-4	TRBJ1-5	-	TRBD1	TGTGCCAGCAGCGACAGGGAACGTCAGCCCCAGCATTTT	CASSDRERQPQHF
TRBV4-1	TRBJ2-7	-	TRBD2	TGCGCCAGCAGCCCTCCGGGACTAGCGGGATACGAGCAGTACTTC	CASSPPGLAGYEQYF
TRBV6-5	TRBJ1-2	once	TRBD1	TGTGCCAGCCGACAGGGAAGCTATGGCTACACCTTC	CASRQGSYGYTF
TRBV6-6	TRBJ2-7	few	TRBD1	TGTGCCAGCAGTTATTCGGACAGGGGGGCCTACGAGCAGTACTTC	CASSYSDRGAYEQYF
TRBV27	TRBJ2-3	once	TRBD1	TGTGCCAGCAGTCCCGACAGGGCTAGCACAGATACGCAGTATTTT	CASSPDRASTDTQYF
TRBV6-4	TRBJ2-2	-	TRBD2	TGTGCCAGCAGGGCGGGAGCTGGGACCGGGGAGCTGTTTTTT	CASRAGAGTGELFF